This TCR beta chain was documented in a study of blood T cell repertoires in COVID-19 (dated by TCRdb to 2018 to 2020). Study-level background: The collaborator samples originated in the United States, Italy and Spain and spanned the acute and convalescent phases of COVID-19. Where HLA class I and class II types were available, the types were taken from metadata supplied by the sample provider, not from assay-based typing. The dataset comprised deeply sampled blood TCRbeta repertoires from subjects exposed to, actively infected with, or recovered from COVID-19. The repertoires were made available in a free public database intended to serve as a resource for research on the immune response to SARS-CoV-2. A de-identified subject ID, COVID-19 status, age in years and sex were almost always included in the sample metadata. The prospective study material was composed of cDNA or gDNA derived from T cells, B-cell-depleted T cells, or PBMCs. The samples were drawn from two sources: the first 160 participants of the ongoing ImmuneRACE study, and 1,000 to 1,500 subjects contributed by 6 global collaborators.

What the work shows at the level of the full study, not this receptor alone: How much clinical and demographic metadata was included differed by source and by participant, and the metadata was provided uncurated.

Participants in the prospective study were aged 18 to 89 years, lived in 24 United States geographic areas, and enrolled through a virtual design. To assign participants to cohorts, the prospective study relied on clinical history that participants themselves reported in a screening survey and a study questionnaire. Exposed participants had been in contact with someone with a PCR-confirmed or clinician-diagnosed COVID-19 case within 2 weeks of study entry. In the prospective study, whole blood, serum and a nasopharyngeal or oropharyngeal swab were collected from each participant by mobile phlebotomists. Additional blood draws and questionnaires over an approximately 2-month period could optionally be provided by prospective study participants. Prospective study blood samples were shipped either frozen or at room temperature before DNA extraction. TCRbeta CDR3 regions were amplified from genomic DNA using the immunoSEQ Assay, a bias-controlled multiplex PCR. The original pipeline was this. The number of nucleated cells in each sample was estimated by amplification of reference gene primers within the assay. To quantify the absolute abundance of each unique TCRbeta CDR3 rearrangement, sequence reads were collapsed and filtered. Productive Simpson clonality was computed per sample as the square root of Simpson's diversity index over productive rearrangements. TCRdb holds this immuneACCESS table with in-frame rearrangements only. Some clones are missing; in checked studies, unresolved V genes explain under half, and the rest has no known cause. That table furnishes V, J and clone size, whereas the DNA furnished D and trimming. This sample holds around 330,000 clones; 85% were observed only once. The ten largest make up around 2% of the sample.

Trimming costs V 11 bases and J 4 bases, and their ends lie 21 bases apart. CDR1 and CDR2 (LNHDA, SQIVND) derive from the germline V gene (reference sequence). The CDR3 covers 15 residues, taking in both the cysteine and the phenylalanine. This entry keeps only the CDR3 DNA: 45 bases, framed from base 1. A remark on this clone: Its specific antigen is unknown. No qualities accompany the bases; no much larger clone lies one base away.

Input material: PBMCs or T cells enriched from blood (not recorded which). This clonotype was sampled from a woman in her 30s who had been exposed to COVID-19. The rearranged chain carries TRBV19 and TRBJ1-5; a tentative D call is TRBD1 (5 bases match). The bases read TGTGCCTCCACAGACAGCCCCGGACCTAATCAGCCCCAGCATTTT. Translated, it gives CASTDSPGPNQPQHF.